These T cell receptor beta chains were read from a single sample in a study of a mutant IDH1 vaccine in newly diagnosed glioma. Produced via immunoSEQ multiplex PCR; TCRdb's table is partial and in-frame only. The sample includes 92,000 or so clones, about 80% of them seen just once. The source was PBMCs, collected from a glioma patient treated with radiotherapy, temozolomide or both. The source is a man aged 40-49 years with glioma. Some clones in this sample may be carry-over from other donors' samples. Each CDR3 is given with its conserved first and last residue. A D gene is named only where the DNA matches it firmly. For some rows the clone size is stated as once, few or many, or as a class when expanded; others skip it.

j_gene: TRBJ1-1
v_gene: TRBV4-1
abundance: -
d_gene: -
CDR3nt: TGCGCCAGCAGCCAACCAGGGGCAGGAACTGAAGCTTTCTTT
CDR3aa: CASSQPGAGTEAFF

j_gene: TRBJ2-4
v_gene: TRBV7-2
abundance: -
d_gene: -
CDR3nt: TGTGCCAGCAGACCGACGGAAGCCAAAAACATTCAGTACTTC
CDR3aa: CASRPTEAKNIQYF

j_gene: TRBJ2-7
v_gene: TRBV9
abundance: -
d_gene: TRBD1
CDR3nt: TGTGCCAGCAGCGTAGGGACAGGGACCTACGAGCAGTACTTC
CDR3aa: CASSVGTGTYEQYF

j_gene: TRBJ2-1
v_gene: TRBV10-1
abundance: -
d_gene: TRBD2
CDR3nt: TGCGCCAGCAGCGTAGGGCCGGGGGGCAATGAGCAGTTCTTC
CDR3aa: CASSVGPGGNEQFF

j_gene: TRBJ2-3
v_gene: TRBV11-2
abundance: -
d_gene: TRBD1
CDR3nt: TGTGCCAGCAGCTTAGGTCCAGGGGGCGGTGCAGATACGCAGTATTTT
CDR3aa: CASSLGPGGGADTQYF

j_gene: TRBJ1-1
v_gene: TRBV29-1
abundance: few
d_gene: TRBD1
CDR3nt: TGCAGCGTTGGTCGCAAAGGGACAGTGAACACTGAAGCTTTCTTT
CDR3aa: CSVGRKGTVNTEAFF

j_gene: TRBJ2-7
v_gene: TRBV10-2
abundance: -
d_gene: -
CDR3nt: TGCGCCAGCAGGAATCTAGCGCCCCACGAGCAGTACTTC
CDR3aa: CASRNLAPHEQYF

j_gene: TRBJ1-5
v_gene: TRBV6-1
abundance: few
d_gene: -
CDR3nt: TGTGCCAGCAAGGCGAGGGCTCGCAATCAGCCCCAGCATTTT
CDR3aa: CASKARARNQPQHF

j_gene: TRBJ2-7
v_gene: TRBV13
abundance: -
d_gene: TRBD1
CDR3nt: TGTGCCAGCACCATGGACAGGGCCTACGAGCAGTACTTC
CDR3aa: CASTMDRAYEQYF

j_gene: TRBJ1-1
v_gene: TRBV5-6
abundance: -
d_gene: TRBD1
CDR3nt: TGTGCCAGCAGCTTGGCCAGGGGACAGAGAATCCTGGGGACTGAAGCTTTCTTT
CDR3aa: CASSLARGQRILGTEAFF

j_gene: TRBJ2-3
v_gene: TRBV6-5
abundance: -
d_gene: TRBD2
CDR3nt: TGTGCCAGCAGTTACTCTTGGCGGGGGGGCCTGGATACGCAGTATTTT
CDR3aa: CASSYSWRGGLDTQYF

j_gene: TRBJ1-5
v_gene: TRBV7-9
abundance: -
d_gene: -
CDR3nt: TGTGCCAGCAGCTTAACGGGGGCCTCGGGACAGCCCCAGCATTTT
CDR3aa: CASSLTGASGQPQHF

j_gene: TRBJ2-7
v_gene: TRBV4-1
abundance: -
d_gene: TRBD2
CDR3nt: TGCGCCAGCAGCCAAGGGTTAGGCGCGGGGGGTTCCTACGAGCAGTACTTC
CDR3aa: CASSQGLGAGGSYEQYF

j_gene: TRBJ1-4
v_gene: TRBV7-6
abundance: -
d_gene: -
CDR3nt: TGTGCCAGCAGCTTGCGCCCTGACAGAAATGAAAAACTGTTTTTT
CDR3aa: CASSLRPDRNEKLFF

j_gene: TRBJ2-1
v_gene: TRBV5-1
abundance: -
d_gene: -
CDR3nt: TGCGCCAGCAGCTTGGAACCGGGGGCGCATAATGAGCAGTTCTTC
CDR3aa: CASSLEPGAHNEQFF

j_gene: TRBJ1-2
v_gene: TRBV7-8
abundance: once
d_gene: TRBD1
CDR3nt: TGTGCCAGCAGTTCACAGGGGGCTAACTATGGCTACACCTTC
CDR3aa: CASSSQGANYGYTF

j_gene: TRBJ2-3
v_gene: TRBV2
abundance: -
d_gene: -
CDR3nt: TGTGCCAGCACCGGGCAGCTGGTAGATACGCAGTATTTT
CDR3aa: CASTGQLVDTQYF

j_gene: TRBJ1-3
v_gene: TRBV7-9
abundance: medium-sized
d_gene: -
CDR3nt: TGTGCCAGCGGGCGGGGGGACTCTGGAAACACCATATATTTT
CDR3aa: CASGRGDSGNTIYF

j_gene: TRBJ2-3
v_gene: TRBV30
abundance: -
d_gene: TRBD2
CDR3nt: TGTGCCTTGGCCCTCGGGCTAGCGGCCACAGATACGCAGTATTTT
CDR3aa: CALALGLAATDTQYF

j_gene: TRBJ2-2
v_gene: TRBV5-6
abundance: -
d_gene: TRBD1
CDR3nt: TGTGCCAGCAGCTTGTTCCAGGGGGCAAACACCGGGGAGCTGTTTTTT
CDR3aa: CASSLFQGANTGELFF

j_gene: TRBJ1-4
v_gene: TRBV2
abundance: -
d_gene: -
CDR3nt: TGTGCCAGCAGCCGCGGAATAAATGAAAAACTGTTTTTT
CDR3aa: CASSRGINEKLFF

j_gene: TRBJ1-1
v_gene: TRBV2
abundance: -
d_gene: -
CDR3nt: TGTGCCAGCAGTGTTAGGGACGGAATGAACACTGAAGCTTTCTTT
CDR3aa: CASSVRDGMNTEAFF

j_gene: TRBJ1-5
v_gene: TRBV2
abundance: -
d_gene: -
CDR3nt: TGTGCCAGCAGTGAATGGGGGGCAGGTAGCAATCAGCCCCAGCATTTT
CDR3aa: CASSEWGAGSNQPQHF

j_gene: TRBJ2-7
v_gene: TRBV4-1
abundance: -
d_gene: -
CDR3nt: TGCGCCAGCAGCCCCGGCGGGGCGGTCTACGAGCAGTACTTC
CDR3aa: CASSPGGAVYEQYF

j_gene: TRBJ2-3
v_gene: TRBV6-6
abundance: few
d_gene: TRBD2
CDR3nt: TGTGCCAGCACCGCCGGGGGGGCCGGGTCGGATACGCAGTATTTT
CDR3aa: CASTAGGAGSDTQYF

j_gene: TRBJ2-3
v_gene: TRBV6-6
abundance: -
d_gene: -
CDR3nt: TGTGCCAGCAGTCAACGGGGAGTGGCAGATACGCAGTATTTT
CDR3aa: CASSQRGVADTQYF

j_gene: TRBJ2-5
v_gene: TRBV29-1
abundance: -
d_gene: TRBD1
CDR3nt: TGCAGCGTCGGACAGGTCCTAGGGGAGACCCAGTACTTC
CDR3aa: CSVGQVLGETQYF

j_gene: TRBJ2-3
v_gene: TRBV6-1
abundance: -
d_gene: -
CDR3nt: TGTGCCAGCAGTGAAGTATTAAGAGATACGCAGTATTTT
CDR3aa: CASSEVLRDTQYF

j_gene: TRBJ2-5
v_gene: TRBV29-1
abundance: -
d_gene: TRBD1
CDR3nt: TGCAGCGCCGCGGACAGGGCCGGGGAGACCCAGTACTTC
CDR3aa: CSAADRAGETQYF

j_gene: TRBJ1-4
v_gene: TRBV6-6
abundance: -
d_gene: -
CDR3nt: TGTGCCAGCAGTCCGTCCGGCAATGAAAAACTGTTTTTT
CDR3aa: CASSPSGNEKLFF

j_gene: TRBJ2-3
v_gene: TRBV14
abundance: -
d_gene: TRBD2
CDR3nt: TGTGCCAGCAGACGTAGCGGGGGGGCCTATAGAGATACGCAGTATTTT
CDR3aa: CASRRSGGAYRDTQYF

j_gene: TRBJ2-7
v_gene: TRBV6-5
abundance: -
d_gene: TRBD1
CDR3nt: TGTGCCAGCAGCCAAGGGGGGACAGGGAAGAACGAGCAGTACTTC
CDR3aa: CASSQGGTGKNEQYF

j_gene: TRBJ2-3
v_gene: TRBV14
abundance: -
d_gene: -
CDR3nt: TGTGCCAGCAGCCAAGATTCGGGACTCTTCACAGATACGCAGTATTTT
CDR3aa: CASSQDSGLFTDTQYF

j_gene: TRBJ1-1
v_gene: TRBV27
abundance: -
d_gene: TRBD1
CDR3nt: TGTGCCAGCAGTCCTGAGGGGGCTAGGGACACTGAAGCTTTCTTT
CDR3aa: CASSPEGARDTEAFF

j_gene: TRBJ2-1
v_gene: TRBV5-1
abundance: -
d_gene: -
CDR3nt: TGCGCCAGCAGCCCAGGGATGCCCCCCGATTACAATGAGCAGTTCTTC
CDR3aa: CASSPGMPPDYNEQFF

j_gene: TRBJ1-3
v_gene: TRBV15
abundance: -
d_gene: -
CDR3nt: TGTGCCACCAGCAGAGATAAGCAGAAGGGAAACACCATATATTTT
CDR3aa: CATSRDKQKGNTIYF

j_gene: TRBJ1-2
v_gene: TRBV15
abundance: -
d_gene: -
CDR3nt: TGTGCCACCAGGGAGGGGGTGTACAACTATGGCTACACCTTC
CDR3aa: CATREGVYNYGYTF